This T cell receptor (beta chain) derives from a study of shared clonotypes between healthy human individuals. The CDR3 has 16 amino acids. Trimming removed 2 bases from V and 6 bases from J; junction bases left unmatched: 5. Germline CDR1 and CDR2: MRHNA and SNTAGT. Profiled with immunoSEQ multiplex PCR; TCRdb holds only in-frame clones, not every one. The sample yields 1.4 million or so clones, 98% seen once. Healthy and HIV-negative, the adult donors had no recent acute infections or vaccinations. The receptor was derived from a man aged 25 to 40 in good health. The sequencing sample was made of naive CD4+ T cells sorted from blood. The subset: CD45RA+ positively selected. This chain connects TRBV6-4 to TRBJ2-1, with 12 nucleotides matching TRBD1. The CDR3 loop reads CASSDLGDRGLNEQFF. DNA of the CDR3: TGTGCCAGCAGTGACCTCGGGGACAGGGGGCTCAATGAGCAGTTCTTC.